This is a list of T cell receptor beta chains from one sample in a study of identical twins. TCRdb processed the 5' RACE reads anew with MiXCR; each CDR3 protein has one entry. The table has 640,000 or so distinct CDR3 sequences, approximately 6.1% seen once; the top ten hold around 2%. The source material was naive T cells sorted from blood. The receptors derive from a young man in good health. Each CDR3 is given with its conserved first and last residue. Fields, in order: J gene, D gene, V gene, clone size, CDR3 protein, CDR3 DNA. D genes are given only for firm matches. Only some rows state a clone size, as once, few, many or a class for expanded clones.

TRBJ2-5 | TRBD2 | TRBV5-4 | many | CASSLASGSGETQYF | TGTGCCAGCAGCTTGGCTAGCGGGAGTGGAGAGACCCAGTACTTC
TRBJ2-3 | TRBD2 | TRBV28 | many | CASSGTSGRLTDTQYF | TGTGCCAGCAGTGGGACTAGCGGGAGGCTCACAGATACGCAGTATTTT
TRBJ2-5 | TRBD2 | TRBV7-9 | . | CATSAQETQYF | TGTGCTACTAGCGCCCAAGAGACCCAGTACTTC
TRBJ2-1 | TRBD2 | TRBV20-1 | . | CSARPVAGSSYNEQFF | TGCAGTGCTAGACCCGTAGCGGGTAGCTCCTACAATGAGCAGTTCTTC
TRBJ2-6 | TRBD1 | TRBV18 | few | CASSPSGTALSGANVLTF | TGTGCCAGCTCACCCTCCGGGACAGCCCTCTCTGGGGCCAACGTCCTGACTTTC
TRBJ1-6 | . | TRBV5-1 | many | CASTNTENSPLHF | TGCGCCAGCACAAATACAGAGAATTCACCCCTCCACTTT
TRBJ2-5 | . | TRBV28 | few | CASSLRVREETQYF | TGTGCCAGCAGTCTCAGGGTGCGGGAAGAGACCCAGTACTTC
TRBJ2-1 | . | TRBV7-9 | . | CASSPVGNVYEQFF | TGTGCCAGCAGCCCCGTAGGGAACGTCTATGAGCAGTTCTTC
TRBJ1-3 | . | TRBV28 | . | CASSQTDSLSGNTIYF | TGTGCCAGCAGTCAAACAGACAGCCTCTCTGGAAACACCATATATTTT
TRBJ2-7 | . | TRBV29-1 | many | CSVAPISTYEQYF | TGCAGCGTTGCGCCGATCTCCACCTACGAGCAGTACTTC
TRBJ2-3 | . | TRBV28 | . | CASGGSLNSDTQYF | TGTGCCAGCGGTGGGAGCCTAAACTCAGATACGCAGTATTTT
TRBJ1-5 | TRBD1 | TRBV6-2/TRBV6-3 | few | CASSSRDRPSNQPQHF | TGTGCCAGCAGTTCCCGGGACAGGCCTTCCAATCAGCCCCAGCATTTT
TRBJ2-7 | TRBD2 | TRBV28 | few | CASSSRGRAKDEQYF | TGTGCCAGCAGTTCCCGGGGGAGGGCCAAAGACGAGCAGTACTTC
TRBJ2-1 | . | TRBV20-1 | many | CSARSDSSYNEQFF | TGCAGTGCTAGATCCGATAGCTCCTACAATGAGCAGTTCTTC
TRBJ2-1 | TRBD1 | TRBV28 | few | CASRYRGNNEQFF | TGTGCCAGCAGATACAGGGGGAATAATGAGCAGTTCTTC
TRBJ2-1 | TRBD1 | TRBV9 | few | CASSPSIRDRGTAWPIF | TGTGCCAGCAGCCCTAGCATCAGGGACAGGGGCACTGCATGGCCAATCTTC
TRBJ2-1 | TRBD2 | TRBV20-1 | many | CSAGGLAGRTYNEQFF | TGCAGTGCCGGGGGACTAGCGGGACGAACCTACAATGAGCAGTTCTTC
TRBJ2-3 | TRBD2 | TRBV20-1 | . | CSARDVGSGKRDTQYF | TGCAGTGCTAGAGATGTAGGCAGCGGGAAAAGGGATACGCAGTATTTT
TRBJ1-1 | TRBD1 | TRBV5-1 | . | CASSFRTGGGGTEAFF | TGCGCCAGCAGCTTCAGGACAGGCGGGGGAGGGACTGAAGCTTTCTTT
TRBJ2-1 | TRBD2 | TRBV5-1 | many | CASSRGLAGARLGEQFF | TGCGCCAGCAGCAGGGGACTAGCGGGAGCCCGCCTGGGTGAGCAGTTCTTC
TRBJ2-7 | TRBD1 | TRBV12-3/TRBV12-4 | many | CASSLTGKFHEQYF | TGTGCCAGCAGTTTGACAGGGAAGTTTCACGAGCAGTACTTC
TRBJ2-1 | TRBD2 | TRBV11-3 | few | CASSFHWREDSNEQFF | TGTGCCAGCAGCTTCCACTGGCGGGAGGATAGCAATGAGCAGTTCTTC
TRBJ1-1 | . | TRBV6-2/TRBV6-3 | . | CASSYSVWTPNTEAFF | TGTGCCAGCAGTTACTCGGTGTGGACCCCGAACACTGAAGCTTTCTTT